This TCR beta chain comes out of a study of blood T cells in healthy people across ages. General study results and limits: Estimates of total diversity, which came from one million sequenced T cells, were considered to be underestimates. PBMCs were not sorted, which prevented a conclusive comparison of naive versus antigen-experienced cells. The long-lived group displayed more naive CD4+ cells, plus higher diversity, than the aged donors did.

In this sample, this clonotype turned up once. The antigen is undetermined. At one end the junction does not follow the germline gene, possibly because of a read error. Primed by a sample-barcoded 5' primer and a J-beta primer mix, a second PCR proceeded for 7 to 11 cycles. Sequencing of every sample gave 2.5 million or more CDR3-containing paired-end reads. TCRdb itself ran the 5' RACE reads through MiXCR, one entry per CDR3 protein. The sample consists of around 1,000,000 distinct CDR3 sequences, less than 45% of them appearing once. The TCR comes from a man between 18 and 29 years old in good health. The sample comprised blood.

In DNA form, the CDR3 reads TGCAGTGCTGGAGAGGGAGCAGGCACTGAAGCTTTCTTT. This encodes CSAGEGAGTEAFF. The chain carries TRBV20-1 and TRBJ1-1, with D unclear. There are 13 residues in the CDR3. Germline V gene data show CDR1 as DFQATT and CDR2 as SNEGSKA (reference sequence).